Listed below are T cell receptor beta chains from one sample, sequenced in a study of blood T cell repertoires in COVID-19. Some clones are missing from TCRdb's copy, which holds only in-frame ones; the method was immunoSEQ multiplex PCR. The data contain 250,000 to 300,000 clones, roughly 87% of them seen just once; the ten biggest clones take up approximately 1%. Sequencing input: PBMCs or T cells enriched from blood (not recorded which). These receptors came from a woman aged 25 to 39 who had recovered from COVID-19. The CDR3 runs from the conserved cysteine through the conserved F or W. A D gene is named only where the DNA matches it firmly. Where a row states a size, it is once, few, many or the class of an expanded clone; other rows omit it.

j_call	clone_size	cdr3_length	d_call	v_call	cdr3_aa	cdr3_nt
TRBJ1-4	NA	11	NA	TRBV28	CASSLRGKLFF	TGTGCCAGCAGTTTAAGGGGAAAACTGTTTTTT
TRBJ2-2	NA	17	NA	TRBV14	CASSPHPPRGTTGELFF	TGTGCCAGCAGCCCCCACCCCCCACGGGGGACCACCGGGGAGCTGTTTTTT
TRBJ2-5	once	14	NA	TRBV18	CASSPGSTEETQYF	TGTGCCAGCTCACCAGGGTCGACTGAAGAGACCCAGTACTTC
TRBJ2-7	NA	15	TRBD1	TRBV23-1	CASSQPSDREYEQYF	TGCGCCAGCAGTCAACCTTCGGACAGGGAATACGAGCAGTACTTC
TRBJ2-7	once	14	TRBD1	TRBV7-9	CASSGPVQGSEQYF	TGTGCCAGCAGCGGGCCCGTACAGGGGAGCGAGCAGTACTTC
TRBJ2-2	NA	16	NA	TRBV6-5	CASSYSKAGNTGELFF	TGTGCCAGCAGTTACTCGAAGGCAGGCAACACCGGGGAGCTGTTTTTT
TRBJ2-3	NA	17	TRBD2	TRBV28	CASSLRVLAGVSDTQYF	TGTGCCAGCAGTTTACGAGTACTAGCGGGAGTGTCAGATACGCAGTATTTT
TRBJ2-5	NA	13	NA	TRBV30	CAWSVVSGETQYF	TGTGCCTGGAGTGTAGTCTCGGGAGAGACCCAGTACTTC
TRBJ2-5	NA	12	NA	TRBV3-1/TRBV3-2	CASSRQQETQYF	TGTGCCAGCAGCCGACAGCAAGAGACCCAGTACTTC
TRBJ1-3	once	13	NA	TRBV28	CASSWENGNTIYF	TGTGCCAGCAGTTGGGAGAATGGAAACACCATATATTTT
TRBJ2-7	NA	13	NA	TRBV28	CTSSFPQSYEQYF	TGTACCAGCAGTTTCCCCCAATCCTACGAGCAGTACTTC
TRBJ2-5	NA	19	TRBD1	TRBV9	CASSVGLVTGTDLQETQYF	TGTGCCAGCAGCGTTGGTCTTGTGACAGGGACAGATTTACAAGAGACCCAGTACTTC
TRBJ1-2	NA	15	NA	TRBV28	CASTLTRGGSYGYTF	TGTGCCAGCACTTTAACAAGGGGGGGCTCGTATGGCTACACCTTC
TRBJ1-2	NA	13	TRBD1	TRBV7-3	CASSLLTGAGYTF	TGTGCCAGCAGCTTATTGACAGGGGCTGGCTACACCTTC
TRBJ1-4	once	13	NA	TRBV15	CATSRGGNEKLFF	TGTGCCACCAGCAGAGGAGGGAATGAAAAACTGTTTTTT
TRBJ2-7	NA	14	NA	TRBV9	CASSISQGESEQYF	TGTGCCAGCAGCATCTCACAAGGGGAAAGCGAGCAGTACTTC
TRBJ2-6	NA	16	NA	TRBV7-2	CASTPTGLIGANVLTF	TGTGCCAGCACCCCAACAGGGTTAATCGGGGCCAACGTCCTGACTTTC
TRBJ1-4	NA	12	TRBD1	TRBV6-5	CASRLRTGKLFF	TGTGCCAGCCGTTTGAGGACAGGGAAACTGTTTTTT
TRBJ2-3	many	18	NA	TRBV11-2	CASSLMVWGEGSSGTQYF	TGTGCCAGCAGCTTAATGGTTTGGGGAGAAGGGTCATCGGGTACGCAGTATTTT
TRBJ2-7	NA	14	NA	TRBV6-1	CASSDPLEAYEQYF	TGTGCCAGCAGTGACCCCCTGGAGGCCTACGAGCAGTACTTC
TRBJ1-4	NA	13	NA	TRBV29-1	CSVGRGLNEKLFF	TGCAGCGTTGGCCGCGGATTGAATGAAAAACTGTTTTTT
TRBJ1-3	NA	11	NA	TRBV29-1	CSVETRNTIYF	TGCAGCGTTGAAACTAGAAACACCATATATTTT
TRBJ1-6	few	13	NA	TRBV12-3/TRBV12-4	CASSSRQNSPLHF	TGTGCCAGCAGTTCCCGACAGAATTCACCCCTCCACTTT
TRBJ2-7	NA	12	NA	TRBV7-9	CASSFGPGEQYF	TGTGCCAGCAGCTTCGGCCCCGGGGAGCAGTACTTC
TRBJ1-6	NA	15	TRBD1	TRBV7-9	CASRKGTGPNSPLHF	TGTGCCAGCCGCAAAGGGACAGGCCCAAATTCACCCCTCCACTTT
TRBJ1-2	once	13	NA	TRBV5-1	CASSLGDLNAYTF	TGCGCCAGCAGCTTGGGGGACTTGAATGCGTACACCTTC
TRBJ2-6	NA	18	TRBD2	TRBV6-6	CASSPKAGRPSGANVLTF	TGTGCCAGCAGTCCGAAAGCCGGGAGGCCCTCTGGGGCCAACGTCCTGACTTTC
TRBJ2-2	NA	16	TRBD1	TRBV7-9	CASSSRRDRLTGELFF	TGTGCCAGCAGCTCACGCCGGGACAGACTCACCGGGGAGCTGTTTTTT
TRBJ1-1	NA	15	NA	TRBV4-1	CASSQGILTNTEAFF	TGCGCCAGCAGCCAAGGTATCCTAACGAACACTGAAGCTTTCTTT
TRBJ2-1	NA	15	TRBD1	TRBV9	CASSVEGTGRDEQFF	TGTGCCAGCAGCGTAGAGGGGACAGGGCGCGATGAGCAGTTCTTC
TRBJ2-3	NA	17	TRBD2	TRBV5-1	CASSLGIERGGPDTQYF	TGCGCCAGCAGCTTGGGTATAGAGCGGGGAGGGCCTGATACGCAGTATTTT
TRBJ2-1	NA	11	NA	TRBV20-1	CSGVFYNEQFF	TGCAGTGGAGTGTTCTACAATGAGCAGTTCTTC
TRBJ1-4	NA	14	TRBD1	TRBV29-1	CSVRGQGTDEKLFF	TGCAGCGTCCGCGGACAGGGGACCGATGAAAAACTGTTTTTT
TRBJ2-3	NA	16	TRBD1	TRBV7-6	CASSLAIQQGEDTQYF	TGTGCCAGCAGCTTAGCGATCCAACAGGGGGAAGATACGCAGTATTTT
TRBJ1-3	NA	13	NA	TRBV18	CASSKESGNTIYF	TGTGCCAGCTCAAAGGAGTCCGGAAACACCATATATTTT
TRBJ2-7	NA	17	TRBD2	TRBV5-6	CASSLLGLAGVDGEQYF	TGTGCCAGCAGCTTGTTGGGGCTAGCGGGAGTTGACGGCGAGCAGTACTTC
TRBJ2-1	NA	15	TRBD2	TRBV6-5	CASSYELAGYNEQFF	TGTGCCAGCAGTTACGAACTAGCGGGATACAATGAGCAGTTCTTC
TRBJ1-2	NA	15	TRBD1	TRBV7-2	CASSQWDRGYYGYTF	TGTGCCAGCAGCCAGTGGGACAGGGGATATTATGGCTACACCTTC
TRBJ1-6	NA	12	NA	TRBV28	CASSSGFGPLHF	TGTGCCAGCAGTTCAGGGTTTGGACCCCTCCACTTT
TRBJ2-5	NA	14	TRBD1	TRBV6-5	CASSYSDRRETQYF	TGTGCCAGCAGTTACTCGGACAGGCGGGAGACCCAGTACTTC
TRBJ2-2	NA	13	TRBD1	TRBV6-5	CAGWTGNTGELFF	TGTGCCGGTTGGACAGGGAACACCGGGGAGCTGTTTTTT
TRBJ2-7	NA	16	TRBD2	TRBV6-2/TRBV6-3	CASSIRTSGTTYEQYF	TGTGCCAGCAGTATCAGGACTAGCGGGACCACCTACGAGCAGTACTTC
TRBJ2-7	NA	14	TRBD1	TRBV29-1	CSVEDPGTGYEQYF	TGCAGCGTTGAAGACCCGGGGACAGGGTACGAGCAGTACTTC
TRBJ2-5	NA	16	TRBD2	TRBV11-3	CASSPLAGRDQETQYF	TGTGCCAGCAGCCCCCTAGCGGGGAGAGACCAAGAGACCCAGTACTTC
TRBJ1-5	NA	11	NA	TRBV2	CASSGGQPQHF	TGTGCCAGCAGTGGAGGTCAGCCCCAGCATTTT
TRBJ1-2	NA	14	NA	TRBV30	CAWTSFRVDYGYTF	TGTGCCTGGACCTCATTCCGGGTCGACTATGGCTACACCTTC
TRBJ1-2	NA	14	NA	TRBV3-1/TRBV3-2	CASSLYDRTYGYTF	TGTGCCAGCAGCCTCTACGACAGGACCTATGGCTACACCTTC
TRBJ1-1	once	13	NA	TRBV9	CASSVDRNTEAFF	TGTGCCAGCAGCGTAGATAGGAACACTGAAGCTTTCTTT
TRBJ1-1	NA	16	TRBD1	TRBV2	CASGGQMGPGDTEAFF	TGTGCCAGCGGGGGACAGATGGGTCCTGGGGACACTGAAGCTTTCTTT